These 27 T cell receptor beta chains share one sample of origin, sequenced in a study of cytomegalovirus exposure and HLA in healthy donors. PCR used 60 Vbeta primers and 13 Jbeta primers. Some clones are missing from TCRdb's copy, which holds only in-frame ones; the method was immunoSEQ multiplex PCR. The sample records some 130,000 clones, around 77% being singletons. Material: PBMCs. The source is a man aged 45-65 years in good health and CMV-seronegative.

The chain couples TRBV19 to TRBJ2-6; D uncertain. CDR3 size: 14 residues. Germline V gene data show CDR1 as LNHDA and CDR2 as SQIVND (reference sequence). V was clipped by 6 bases and J by 0 bases, with 6 bases between them. The DNA of the CDR3 is TGTGCCAGTAGACAGAGCTCTGGGGCCAACGTCCTGACTTTC. As protein: CASRQSSGANVLTF. Full variable domain (outside the CDR3, taken from reference TRBV19 and TRBJ2-6): DGGITQSPKYLFRKEGQNVTLSCEQNLNHDAMYWYRQDPGQGLRLIYYSQIVNDFQKGDIAEGYSVSREKKESFPLTVTSAQKNPTAFYLCASRQSSGANVLTFGAGSRLTVL.

The rearrangement joins TRBV18 to TRBJ2-1; TRBD2 matches 8 bases. The germline V gene has CDR1 KGHSH and CDR2 LQKENI. V dropped 6 bases and J dropped 2; count of bases not matched to a gene: 9. The CDR3 covers 16 residues. The CDR3 nucleotides are TGTGCCAGCTCTCATAAAGCGGGAGCTGCCTACAATGAGCAGTTCTTC. As protein: CASSHKAGAAYNEQFF. Based on the CDR3 plus reference TRBV18 and TRBJ2-1, the full variable domain is NAGVMQNPRHLVRRRGQEARLRCSPMKGHSHVYWYRQLPEEGLKFMVYLQKENIIDESGMPKERFSAEFPKEGPSILRIQQVVRGDSAAYFCASSHKAGAAYNEQFFGPGTRLTVL.

The CDR3 here is CASSELSSGSTGELFF. For the CDR3, the DNA is TGTGCCAGCAGTGAATTGTCTAGCGGGAGCACCGGGGAGCTGTTTTTT. V usage is TRBV2 and J usage is TRBJ2-2, with 10 bases aligning to TRBD2. Germline V gene sequence: CDR1 SNHLY, CDR2 FYNNEI. The CDR3 totals 16 residues. V shed 2 bases, J shed 4 bases, and the junction held 4 bases outside the gene matches.

With regard to this clone: Other DNA sequences within the sample encode an identical CDR3. V and J are TRBV6-5 and TRBJ2-1; 8 bases line up with TRBD2. Germline V gene sequence: CDR1 MNHEY, CDR2 SVGAGI. The CDR3 runs 15 residues. The J segment lost 1 base and the V segment lost 6 bases, leaving 5 bases of the junction unmatched. CDR3 nucleotide sequence: TGTGCCAGCAGCCTGAGCGGGAGTTCCTACAATGAGCAGTTCTTC. Residues: CASSLSGSSYNEQFF.

On this clone itself: This specimen includes other DNA sequences encoding the same CDR3. V and J are TRBV10-3 and TRBJ2-3; 9 bases map to TRBD1. The CDR3 length is 17 residues. Losses at the gene ends were 6 bases for V and 4 bases for J; bases not matched to a gene: 14. Per the germline V gene, CDR1 is ENHRY and CDR2 is SYGVKD. The CDR3 DNA follows: TGTGCCATCAGCGAGACGATGCCCGGGACAGGGCCAGATACGCAGTATTTT. Translation: CAISETMPGTGPDTQYF.

To note about this clone: One junction end does not reproduce the germline sequence, and a read error may be involved. The genes are TRBV19 and TRBJ2-7, with D tentatively TRBD2 (7 bases). Germline V gene sequence: CDR1 LNHDA, CDR2 SQIVND (reference sequence). The CDR3 is made up of 16 amino acids. The CDR3 sequence: CARSPRGGAGSYEQYF. In nucleotides, the CDR3 is TGTGCCCGTAGTCCTAGAGGGGGGGCGGGGTCCTACGAGCAGTACTTC.

This clone was counted once. This rearrangement joins TRBV11-2 to TRBJ2-7; 7 positions agree with TRBD2. CDR1 SGHAT and CDR2 FQNNGV come from the germline V gene. The CDR3 consists of 16 residues. J was trimmed by 2 bases and V by 4 bases; bases with no gene match: 11. In DNA form, the CDR3 reads TGTGCCAGCAGCTGGTTGGTGCGGGAGCTACCCTACGAGCAGTACTTC. Translating gives CASSWLVRELPYEQYF.

Here the CDR3 reads CASSATEQETQYF. The DNA for the CDR3 is TGTGCCAGCAGTGCCACAGAACAAGAGACCCAGTACTTC. This rearrangement joins TRBV2 to TRBJ2-5, with D hard to call. Per germline, CDR1 SNHLY and CDR2 FYNNEI. CDR3 length equals 13 residues. V was cut by 4 bases and J by 2 bases, with 8 bases left in between.

This clone occurred a few times. This rearrangement joins TRBV7-6 to TRBJ2-6, with TRBD1 matching 7 bases. Germline CDR1 and CDR2: SGHVS and FNYEAQ. This CDR3 contains 17 residues. V lost 1 base to trimming and J lost 2 bases; unmatched junction nucleotides: 5. The DNA for the CDR3 is TGTGCCAGCAGCTTAGAGGGGGCCTTGGCTGGGGCCAACGTCCTGACTTTC. Protein sequence: CASSLEGALAGANVLTF.

This rearrangement joins TRBV7-9 to TRBJ2-7; D is perhaps TRBD1 (5 bases). This CDR3 is built from 13 residues. In germline, CDR1 is SEHNR, CDR2 FQNEAQ (reference sequence). The ends were cut back, 7 bases at V and 3 bases at J, with 13 bases in the middle. The DNA of the CDR3 is TGTGCCAGCAATAGCCAGGGCCTCTACGAGCAGTACTTC. It is translated as CASNSQGLYEQYF.

Remarks on this clone: A read error may account for a junction end that differs from germline. The chain employs TRBV28 and TRBJ1-4; D not resolved. CDR3 size: 15 residues. CDR1 is MDHEN and CDR2 is SYDVKM in the germline V gene. In DNA form, the CDR3 reads TGTGCCAGCAGTCCCCCACAGCCAACAAATGAAAAACTGTTTTTT. This encodes CASSPPQPTNEKLFF.

The table lists this clone with a few counts. One end of the junction is discordant with germline, which a read error may explain. The chain recombines TRBV18 with TRBJ2-1, with 9 nucleotides matching TRBD1. Per the germline V gene, CDR1 is KGHSH and CDR2 is LQKENI. This CDR3 is built from 17 residues. The DNA for the CDR3 is TGTGCCAGCTCACAACGCCCAACAGGGGGCTCCTCCAATGAGCAGTTCTTC. This translates into CASSQRPTGGSSNEQFF.

The chain is built from TRBV6-6 and TRBJ2-5, with 8 positions matching TRBD1. Germline V gene sequence: CDR1 MNHNY, CDR2 SVGAGI (reference sequence). The CDR3 spans 13 residues. V dropped 5 bases and J dropped 4; count of bases not matched to a gene: 3. The CDR3 region is CASSAQGGETQYF. In DNA, the CDR3 is TGTGCCAGCAGTGCACAGGGGGGAGAGACCCAGTACTTC.

V and J are TRBV28 and TRBJ2-3, with 10 bases identical to TRBD1. Unmatched junction bases numbered 6, after V lost 6 bases and J lost 0 bases. The CDR3 length is 16 residues. Per germline, CDR1 MDHEN and CDR2 SYDVKM. The CDR3 nucleotides read TGTGCCAGCAGCGAGGGACAGGGGAGTAGCACAGATACGCAGTATTTT. Its protein product is CASSEGQGSSTDTQYF.

J is TRBJ2-1 and V is TRBV30, with 9 positions matching TRBD1. Germline trimming cut 5 bases from V and 4 bases from J; bases unmatched to any gene: 12. The CDR3 is 16 amino acids. Looked up from germline, CDR1 is GTSNPN and CDR2 is SVGIG (reference sequence). This CDR3 is CAWGTPDRGKYNEQFF. DNA for the CDR3: TGTGCCTGGGGGACGCCAGACAGGGGGAAATACAATGAGCAGTTCTTC.

This clone was observed many times. The chain employs TRBV6-1 and TRBJ2-3; 8 nucleotides match TRBD1. After removal of 10 bases from V and 0 bases from J, the junction contained 6 bases not matched to a gene. The CDR3 totals 14 residues. Germline V gives CDR1 MNHNS, CDR2 SASEGT. CDR3 in DNA: TGTGCCACCAAGGACAGGGATAGCACAGATACGCAGTATTTT. This gives the protein CATKDRDSTDTQYF.

The gene calls are TRBV27 and TRBJ2-1, with TRBD2 as a possible D gene (5 bases). Germline V gene lookup returns CDR1 MNHEY and CDR2 SMNVEV (reference sequence). V dropped 2 bases and J dropped 8 bases, with 13 bases sitting between them. The CDR3 loop spans 14 amino acids. The CDR3 DNA follows: TGTGCCAGCAGTTTAAGGGATTCTAGCCATGAGCAGTTCTTC. Its translation: CASSLRDSSHEQFF.

The chain combines TRBV30 with TRBJ2-7; D might be TRBD2 (5 bases). V was clipped by 0 bases and J by 2 bases, with 11 bases between them. There are 14 residues in the CDR3. CDR1 is GTSNPN and CDR2 is SVGIG in the germline V gene (reference sequence). The CDR3: CAWSVRRYAYEQYF. The CDR3 region has the DNA TGTGCCTGGAGTGTTCGGAGGTATGCCTACGAGCAGTACTTC.

This clone was seen only once. The same CDR3 is also encoded by other DNA sequences in this sample. The chain uses TRBV18 and TRBJ2-7; TRBD2 is a possible D gene (5 bases). The CDR3 spans 13 residues. Trimming took off 3 bases at V and 2 bases at J, with 8 bases between the two ends. CDR1 KGHSH and CDR2 LQKENI come from the germline V gene. DNA of the CDR3: TGTGCCAGCTCACCTCCCGGGACCTACGAGCAGTACTTC. It translates to CASSPPGTYEQYF. Full variable domain (missing parts from reference TRBV18 and TRBJ2-7): NAGVMQNPRHLVRRRGQEARLRCSPMKGHSHVYWYRQLPEEGLKFMVYLQKENIIDESGMPKERFSAEFPKEGPSILRIQQVVRGDSAAYFCASSPPGTYEQYFGPGTRLTVT.

J is TRBJ2-1 and V is TRBV5-4, with 10 bases identical to TRBD2. Germline V lookup: CDR1 SGHNT, CDR2 YYREEE (reference sequence). The CDR3 has 15 amino acids. The ends lost 1 base at V and 8 bases at J; junction bases unmatched: 6. CDR3 sequence reads: CASSLRASGSDEQFF. In DNA form, the CDR3 reads TGTGCCAGCAGCTTGCGGGCTAGCGGGAGTGATGAGCAGTTCTTC.

The rearrangement links TRBV15 to TRBJ1-5, with TRBD1 as a possible D gene (5 bases). This CDR3 spans 15 amino acids. From germline, CDR1 is LNHNV and CDR2 YYDKDF (reference sequence). The V and J ends lost 0 bases and 4 bases respectively, with 10 bases between them. The CDR3, as DNA: TGTGCCACCAGCAGAGATTGGGACTTAAATCAGCCCCAGCATTTT. The encoded protein is CATSRDWDLNQPQHF.

J is TRBJ1-5 and V is TRBV4-3; 12 bases fit TRBD1. J was trimmed by 7 bases and V by 0 bases; bases with no gene match: 7. Germline V gene sequence: CDR1 LGHNA, CDR2 YSLEER. There are 17 residues in the CDR3. The CDR3 DNA sequence: TGCGCCAGCAGCCAAGACCTGGGACAGGGGGCGAGGCAGCCCCAGCATTTT. It translates to CASSQDLGQGARQPQHF.

This clone was detected a few times. This CDR3 is CASSFGLAGPSGSYEQYF. Written as DNA, the CDR3 is TGCGCCAGCAGCTTTGGACTAGCGGGACCCTCGGGGTCCTACGAGCAGTACTTC. The chain carries TRBV5-1 and TRBJ2-7; 12 positions agree with TRBD2. In germline, CDR1 is SGHRS, CDR2 YFSETQ. The CDR3 is 18 amino acids. The V gene end was trimmed by 2 bases and the J gene end by 1 base; junction bases not matched to a gene: 10.

This sequence joins TRBV2 and TRBJ2-4; 8 bases align to TRBD1. The CDR3 extends over 16 amino acids. Germline lookup yields CDR1 SNHLY and CDR2 FYNNEI. After removal of 1 base from V and 8 bases from J, the junction contained 10 bases not matched to a gene. CDR3 nucleotide sequence: TGTGCCAGCAGTGAAGTCCAGGGGGCGGAATGGGACATTCAGTACTTC. It specifies CASSEVQGAEWDIQYF.

This clone has just one count. The chain is built from TRBV10-1 and TRBJ2-1; TRBD2 is a possible D gene (6 bases). V lost 3 bases to trimming and J lost 8 bases, with 17 bases between them. The CDR3 consists of 15 residues. CDR1 and CDR2 from the germline V gene are WNHNN and SYGVQD (reference sequence). The DNA of the CDR3 is TGCGCCAGCAGTGAAGGGGACTCGGGTGAAGATGAGCAGTTCTTC. Amino acids: CASSEGDSGEDEQFF.

The V gene is TRBV29-1, the J gene TRBJ2-3; 7 nucleotides agree with TRBD1. This CDR3 is 14 amino acids long. The germline gives CDR1 SQVTM, CDR2 ANQGSEA. Trimming took 3 bases from V and 6 from J; bases not matched to a gene: 9. Here the CDR3 DNA reads TGCAGCGTTGATTCCCTAACAGGGGCGGATACGCAGTATTTT. Encoded protein: CSVDSLTGADTQYF.

This clone came up a few times. The rearrangement joins TRBV25-1 to TRBJ2-5; the D gene is possibly TRBD2 (6 bases). CDR1 is MGHDK and CDR2 is SYGVNS in the germline V gene. CDR3 length equals 12 residues. Trimming stripped 4 bases from V and 9 bases from J, with 12 bases between. CDR3 nucleotide sequence: TGTGCCAGCAGTGGGGACTCACCGTCCCAGTACTTC. This gives the protein CASSGDSPSQYF.